These T cell receptor beta chains were read from a single sample in a study of prognosis after radiotherapy for stage I lung cancer. TCRdb redid the calling of the multiplex PCR reads with MiXCR, one entry per CDR3 protein. The sample records some 15,000 distinct CDR3 sequences, 30% being singletons. The source was PBMCs, collected before or after stereotactic body radiation therapy (not recorded which). The receptors were sampled from a donor at least 50 years old with non-small cell lung cancer. The CDR3 runs from the conserved cysteine through the conserved F or W. D genes are given only for firm matches. The size field is filled for only some rows; it gives once, few, many or a size class.

clone size,V gene,J gene,D gene,CDR3 protein,CDR3 DNA
many,TRBV7-7,TRBJ2-2,-,CASSLGGIGELFF,TGTGCTAGCAGCTTAGGAGGGATCGGGGAGCTGTTTTTT
once,TRBV6-1,TRBJ2-7,-,CASSPLGYEQYF,TGTGCCAGCAGTCCCTTGGGGTATGAGCAGTACTTC
medium-sized,TRBV6-2/TRBV6-3,TRBJ2-1,TRBD2,CASSLRGGSGTSYNEQFF,TGTGCCAGCAGTCTAAGGGGAGGTAGCGGGACGTCCTACAATGAGCAGTTCTTC
medium-sized,TRBV5-1,TRBJ2-1,TRBD1,CASSLSGQLYNEQFF,TGCGCCAGCAGCTTGTCGGGACAGCTATACAATGAGCAGTTCTTC
-,TRBV12-3/TRBV12-4,TRBJ1-3,TRBD1,CASSFDTGVHSIYF,TGTGCCAGCAGTTTCGATACAGGGGTCCATTCCATATATTTT
many,TRBV4-1,TRBJ2-7,TRBD2,CASSQGPAGVFDYEQYF,TGCGCCAGCAGCCAAGGGCCCGCGGGGGTTTTCGACTACGAGCAGTACTTC
many,TRBV28,TRBJ2-3,-,CASSPRLYRRRDTQYF,TGTGCCAGCAGTCCAAGATTGTATAGGAGAAGGGATACGCAGTATTTT
medium-sized,TRBV2,TRBJ1-6,-,CASSPGTQGTLHF,TGTGCCAGCAGCCCCGGGACACAGGGTACCCTCCACTTT
many,TRBV5-5,TRBJ1-2,-,CASSFGTRNYGYTF,TGTGCCAGCAGTTTTGGGACGAGAAACTATGGCTACACCTTC
many,TRBV11-2,TRBJ1-5,-,CASSLGLMGSPQHF,TGTGCCAGCAGCTTAGGCCTCATGGGGTCGCCCCAGCATTTT
medium-sized,TRBV12-3/TRBV12-4,TRBJ2-3,TRBD1,CASSSTGSGTDTQYF,TGTGCCAGCAGTTCGACAGGGAGTGGCACAGATACGCAGTATTTT
medium-sized,TRBV28,TRBJ2-1,-,CASSLTDNEQFF,TGTGCCAGCAGTTTAACGGACAATGAGCAGTTCTTC
medium-sized,TRBV6-1,TRBJ1-2,-,CASSEGRPDGYTF,TGTGCCAGCAGCGAGGGGCGGCCAGATGGCTACACCTTC
-,TRBV7-3,TRBJ2-3,TRBD2,CASSLGLADCRSTQYF,TGTGCCAGCAGCTTAGGACTAGCCGACTGTCGGTCTACGCAGTATTTT
medium-sized,TRBV6-5,TRBJ1-2,-,CASSYSGAPGLLKDYGYTF,TGTGCCAGCAGTTACTCAGGGGCTCCCGGCCTCCTTAAGGACTATGGCTACACCTTC
many,TRBV13,TRBJ1-2,-,CASSLREGHGYTF,TGTGCCAGCAGCTTAAGGGAAGGGCATGGCTACACCTTC
many,TRBV10-2,TRBJ2-7,TRBD1,CASRRTGTYEQYF,TGCGCCAGCAGAAGGACAGGGACCTACGAGCAGTACTTC
many,TRBV10-2,TRBJ1-2,TRBD1,CASSAAFDRAVDYGYTF,TGCGCCAGCAGTGCCGCCTTCGACAGGGCGGTAGACTATGGCTACACCTTC
many,TRBV4-1,TRBJ2-7,-,CASSQEQGTYEQYF,TGCGCCAGCAGCCAAGAGCAGGGAACCTACGAGCAGTACTTC
medium-sized,TRBV11-2,TRBJ1-6,TRBD1,CASSTGQTNSPLHF,TGTGCCAGCAGCACGGGACAGACCAATTCACCCCTCCACTTT
medium-sized,TRBV6-2/TRBV6-3,TRBJ2-1,-,CASSYSTGGGEQFF,TGTGCCAGCAGTTACTCGACCGGGGGAGGCGAGCAGTTCTTC
many,TRBV9,TRBJ2-7,TRBD2,CASSPKLAGVYEQYF,TGTGCCAGCAGCCCTAAACTAGCGGGAGTCTACGAGCAGTACTTC
many,TRBV18,TRBJ2-4,-,CASSPGPNIQYF,TGTGCCAGCTCACCTGGACCAAACATTCAGTACTTC
-,TRBV3-1,TRBJ2-5,-,CASSQVGGRNQGTQYF,TGTGCCAGCAGCCAAGTCGGGGGGAGGAACCAAGGGACACAGTACTTC
many,TRBV30,TRBJ2-7,-,CAWKAGVGYEQYF,TGTGCCTGGAAGGCAGGGGTCGGTTACGAGCAGTACTTC
medium-sized,TRBV6-1,TRBJ2-7,TRBD1,CASSPSGGQGNEQYF,TGTGCCAGCAGTCCCTCCGGGGGACAGGGGAACGAGCAGTACTTC
-,TRBV10-3,TRBJ2-3,TRBD2,CVINSGRSTDTQYF,TGTGTCATCAATAGCGGGCGTTCCACAGATACGCAGTATTTT
-,TRBV11-2,TRBJ2-7,TRBD2,CASSLAPTSAIRGEQYF,TGTGCCAGCAGCTTAGCGCCGACTAGCGCGATCAGGGGCGAGCAGTACTTC
medium-sized,TRBV27,TRBJ2-7,-,CASSLSQLSIYEQYF,TGTGCCAGCAGTTTATCCCAGTTGTCGATCTACGAGCAGTACTTC
-,TRBV7-9,TRBJ2-2,TRBD2,CASSLSGARGELFF,TGTGCCAGCAGCTTAAGCGGGGCGCGCGGGGAGCTGTTTTTT
-,TRBV30,TRBJ1-2,-,CSWSISGGYTF,TGTTCCTGGAGTATCAGTGGTGGCTACACCTTC
-,TRBV20-1,TRBJ1-2,TRBD1,CSANSPGTGDDYGYTF,TGCAGTGCCAACAGCCCCGGGACAGGGGACGACTATGGCTACACCTTC
many,TRBV13,TRBJ1-1,-,CASSPRFSDSEAFF,TGTGCCAGCAGCCCACGCTTCTCAGACAGTGAAGCTTTCTTT
many,TRBV24-1,TRBJ1-1,-,CATSFGTEAFF,TGTGCCACCAGTTTCGGGACTGAAGCTTTCTTT
many,TRBV20-1,TRBJ2-1,-,CSARGIIAVEQFF,TGCAGTGCTAGAGGGATAATTGCTGTTGAGCAGTTCTTC
-,TRBV6-5,TRBJ2-1,TRBD2,CASSYSGLASAEQFF,TGTGCCAGCAGTTACTCGGGACTAGCGTCGGCTGAGCAGTTCTTC
many,TRBV9,TRBJ2-1,TRBD2,CASSRLAGEQFF,TGTGCCAGCAGCCGACTAGCAGGTGAGCAGTTCTTC